This TCR beta chain originates from a study of blood T cell repertoires in COVID-19. The overall study: Samples representing acute and convalescent COVID-19 were sourced from the United States, Italy and Spain. Sample material is recorded as cDNA or gDNA derived from T cells, B-cell-depleted T cells, or PBMCs.

How the authors handled the data: Amplifying reference gene primers gave estimates of nucleated cell counts. Repertoires were generated with immunoSEQ multiplex PCR, while TCRdb's copy carries only in-frame clones and drops some. The V and J calls and clone size come from that table; D and trimming were worked out from the DNA. Of 250,000 to 300,000 clones listed, roughly 86% are singletons. The receptor was isolated from a woman aged 25 to 39 with COVID-19, enrolled during active disease. The material sequenced was peripheral blood.

CDR3 sequence reads: CASGTSFYTGELFF. The CDR3 coding sequence is TGTGCCAGCGGGACTAGTTTCTACACCGGGGAGCTGTTTTTT. This chain links TRBV6-6 with TRBJ2-2; 8 nucleotides align to TRBD2. CDR3 length equals 14 residues. Losses at the gene ends were 8 bases for V and 3 bases for J; bases not matched to a gene: 5. Germline V gene data show CDR1 as MNHNY and CDR2 as SVGAGI (reference sequence).